Below are 12 T cell receptor beta chains sequenced from a single sample in a study of beta chain features in type 1 diabetes. The authors reverse transcribed all of the isolated RNA, so sequencing captured expressed TCRB transcripts. Generated by immunoSEQ multiplex PCR, the TCRdb table keeps only in-frame clones and is missing some. The data show a few hundred thousand clones, over 13% seen once. The specimen was naive CD4+ T cells from blood. All receptors come from a woman aged 18-30 years in good health.

This clone was detected a few times. The chain is built from TRBV30 and TRBJ1-5, with 9 bases identical to TRBD1. Losses at the gene ends were 3 bases for V and 5 bases for J; bases not matched to a gene: 5. CDR1 is GTSNPN, CDR2 SVGIG, per germline (reference sequence). CDR3 length: 14 amino acids. In nucleotides, the CDR3 is TGTGCCTGGAGGCCGGGACAGGGACATCAGCCCCAGCATTTT. This gives the protein CAWRPGQGHQPQHF. Complete variable domain (other parts from reference TRBV30 and TRBJ1-5): SQTIHQWPATLVQPVGSPLSLECTVEGTSNPNLYWYRQAAGRGLQLLFYSVGIGQISSEVPQNLSASRPQDRQFILSSKKLLLSDSGFYLCAWRPGQGHQPQHFGDGTRLSIL.

This clone was counted once. The CDR3 bases are TGTGCCAGCAGCTTAGTATCAGGTGGGACTGAAGCTTTCTTT. This codes for CASSLVSGGTEAFF. The chain combines TRBV7-3 with TRBJ1-1; no clear D gene. V dropped 2 bases and J dropped 5 bases, with 12 bases sitting between them. The germline gives CDR1 SGHTA, CDR2 FQGTGA. The CDR3 length is 14 residues.

The genes are TRBV6-5 and TRBJ2-1, with 11 bases that match TRBD2. Germline V gene lookup returns CDR1 MNHEY and CDR2 SVGAGI. The CDR3 is made up of 15 amino acids. Trimming took 2 bases from V and 9 from J; bases not matched to a gene: 6. CDR3 DNA: TGTGCCAGCAGTTACATTAGCGGGAGGGCCAGTGAGCAGTTCTTC. Amino acid sequence: CASSYISGRASEQFF.

This clone was counted a few times. The rearrangement links TRBV5-1 to TRBJ1-1; D is unclear. The germline V and J ends were trimmed by 3 bases and 1 base, with 13 bases remaining between them. The germline CDR1 and CDR2 sequences are SGHRS and YFSETQ. CDR3 length: 15 amino acids. CDR3 protein: CASSYESGRNTEAFF. CDR3 in DNA: TGCGCCAGCAGCTACGAATCCGGGAGGAACACTGAAGCTTTCTTT. The full variable domain, its missing parts supplied by reference TRBV5-1 and TRBJ1-1, is KAGVTQTPRYLIKTRGQQVTLSCSPISGHRSVSWYQQTPGQGLQFLFEYFSETQRNKGNFPGRFSGRQFSNSRSEMNVSTLELGDSALYLCASSYESGRNTEAFFGQGTRLTVV.

This rearrangement joins TRBV25-1 to TRBJ2-1; 10 nucleotides match TRBD1. V lost 1 base to trimming and J lost 9 bases; unmatched junction nucleotides: 6. Germline V gene lookup returns CDR1 MGHDK and CDR2 SYGVNS. The CDR3 spans 15 residues. The CDR3 DNA reads TGTGCCAGCAGTGAATGGGAGACAGGGGGCGGTGAGCAGTTCTTC. It specifies CASSEWETGGGEQFF.

The CDR3 loop is CASSRAGGVGTEAFF. DNA of the CDR3: TGTGCCAGTAGTAGGGCAGGGGGCGTGGGAACTGAAGCTTTCTTT. This sequence joins TRBV19 and TRBJ1-1; TRBD1 matches at 8 bases. Germline values: CDR1 LNHDA, CDR2 SQIVND (reference sequence). The trim removed 4 bases at V and 5 bases at J, leaving 9 bases unmatched. There are 15 residues in the CDR3.

The CDR3 reads CASRGDRDHEQYF. DNA of the CDR3: TGTGCCAGTAGAGGGGACAGGGATCACGAGCAGTACTTC. The genes are TRBV19 and TRBJ2-7, with 9 nucleotides matching TRBD1. CDR1 is LNHDA and CDR2 is SQIVND in the germline V gene (reference sequence). V was clipped by 6 bases and J by 5 bases; unmatched bases: 5. This CDR3 spans 13 amino acids.

The chain combines TRBV10-3 with TRBJ1-5; TRBD1 might be the D (5 bases). CDR3 length: 16 amino acids. The V and J ends lost 3 bases and 2 bases respectively, with 14 bases between them. The germline gives CDR1 ENHRY, CDR2 SYGVKD. The CDR3 region is CAISEGPGVGNQPQHF. CDR3 in DNA: TGTGCCATCAGTGAAGGGCCGGGGGTAGGCAATCAGCCCCAGCATTTT.

This clone has just a few counts. The chain carries TRBV9 and TRBJ2-5; possible D gene TRBD2, 6 bases. This CDR3 has 14 residues. CDR1 and CDR2 (germline): SGDLS, YYNGEE. Trimming stripped 4 bases from V and 5 bases from J, with 15 bases between. CDR3 sequence: CASSPTSFFETQYF. DNA of the CDR3: TGTGCCAGCAGCCCTACTAGCTTCTTCGAGACCCAGTACTTC.

The chain recombines TRBV4-2 with TRBJ1-5; D not resolved. V was clipped by 0 bases and J by 1 base, with 7 bases between them. The CDR3 contains 15 residues. Germline CDR1 is LGHNA and CDR2 is YNFKEQ. As DNA, the CDR3 is TGTGCCAGCAGCCAAGACAGATCAAGCAATCAGCCCCAGCATTTT. Protein sequence: CASSQDRSSNQPQHF.

This chain joins TRBV19 and TRBJ2-2; 8 bases fit TRBD1. The V gene end was trimmed by 8 bases and the J gene end by 5 bases; junction bases not matched to a gene: 10. Germline V lookup: CDR1 LNHDA, CDR2 SQIVND (reference sequence). The CDR3 has 15 amino acids. The DNA for the CDR3 is TGTGCCAGTTGCGACAGGGGTGGTATTACCGGGGAGCTGTTTTTT. Translation: CASCDRGGITGELFF.

This clone was observed a handful of times. The V gene is TRBV18, the J gene TRBJ2-7, with 9 bases identical to TRBD1. The germline V gene has CDR1 KGHSH and CDR2 LQKENI. CDR3 length: 14 amino acids. The trim removed 6 bases at V and 4 bases at J, leaving 7 bases unmatched. The CDR3 nucleotides read TGTGCCAGCTCTGGGGGACAGGGTTTGTACGAGCAGTACTTC. This encodes CASSGGQGLYEQYF. Complete variable domain (other parts from reference TRBV18 and TRBJ2-7): NAGVMQNPRHLVRRRGQEARLRCSPMKGHSHVYWYRQLPEEGLKFMVYLQKENIIDESGMPKERFSAEFPKEGPSILRIQQVVRGDSAAYFCASSGGQGLYEQYFGPGTRLTVT.